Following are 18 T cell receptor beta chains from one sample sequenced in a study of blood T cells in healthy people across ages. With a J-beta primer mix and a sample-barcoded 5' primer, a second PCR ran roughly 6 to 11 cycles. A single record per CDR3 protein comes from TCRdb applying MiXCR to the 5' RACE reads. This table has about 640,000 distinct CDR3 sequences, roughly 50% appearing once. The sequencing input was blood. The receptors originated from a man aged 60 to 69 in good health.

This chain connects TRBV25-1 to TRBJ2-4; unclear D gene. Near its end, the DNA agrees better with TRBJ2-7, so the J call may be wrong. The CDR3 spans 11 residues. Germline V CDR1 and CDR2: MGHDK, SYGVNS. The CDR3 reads CASTTSYEQYF. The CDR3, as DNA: TGTGCCAGCACCACTTCTTACGAGCAGTACTTC.

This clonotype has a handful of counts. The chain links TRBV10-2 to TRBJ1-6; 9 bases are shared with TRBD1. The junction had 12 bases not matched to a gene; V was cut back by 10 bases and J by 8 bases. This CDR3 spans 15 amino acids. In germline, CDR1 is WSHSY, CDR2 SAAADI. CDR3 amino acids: CATYFRDRADSPLHF. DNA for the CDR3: TGCGCCACCTACTTCCGGGACAGGGCGGATTCACCCCTCCACTTT.

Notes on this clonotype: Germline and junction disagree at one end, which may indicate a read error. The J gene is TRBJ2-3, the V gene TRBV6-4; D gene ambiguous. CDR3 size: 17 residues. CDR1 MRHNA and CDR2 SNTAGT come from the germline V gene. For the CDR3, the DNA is TGTGCCAGCAGTGACTCTGGACGGTCCGTTAGCACAGATACGCGGTATTTT. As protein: CASSDSGRSVSTDTRYF.

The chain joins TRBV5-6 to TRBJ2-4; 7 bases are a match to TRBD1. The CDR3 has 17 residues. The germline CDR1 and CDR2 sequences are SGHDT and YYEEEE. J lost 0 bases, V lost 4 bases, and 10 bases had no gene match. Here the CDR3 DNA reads TGTGCCAGCAGCCCCTTCCCGGGACAGAGAGCCAAAAACATTCAGTACTTC. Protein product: CASSPFPGQRAKNIQYF.

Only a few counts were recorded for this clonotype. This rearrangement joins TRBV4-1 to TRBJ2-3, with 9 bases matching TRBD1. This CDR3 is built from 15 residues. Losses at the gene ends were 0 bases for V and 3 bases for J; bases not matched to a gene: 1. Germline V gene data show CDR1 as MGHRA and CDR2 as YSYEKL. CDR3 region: CASSQEGTGTDTQYF. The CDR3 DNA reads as TGCGCCAGCAGCCAAGAAGGGACAGGGACAGATACGCAGTATTTT.

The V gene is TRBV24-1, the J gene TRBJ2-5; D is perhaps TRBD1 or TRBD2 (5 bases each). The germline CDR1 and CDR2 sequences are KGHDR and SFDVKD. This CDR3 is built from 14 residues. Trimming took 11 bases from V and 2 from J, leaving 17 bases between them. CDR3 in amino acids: CAIRWGTVQETQYF. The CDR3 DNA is TGTGCCATCCGATGGGGGACCGTGCAAGAGACCCAGTACTTC.

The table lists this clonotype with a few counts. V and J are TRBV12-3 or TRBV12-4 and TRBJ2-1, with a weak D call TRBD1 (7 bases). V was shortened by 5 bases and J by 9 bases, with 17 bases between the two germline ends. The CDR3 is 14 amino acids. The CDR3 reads CASSLQQGGSEQFF. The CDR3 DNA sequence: TGTGCCAGCAGTCTCCAGCAGGGGGGAAGTGAGCAGTTCTTC.

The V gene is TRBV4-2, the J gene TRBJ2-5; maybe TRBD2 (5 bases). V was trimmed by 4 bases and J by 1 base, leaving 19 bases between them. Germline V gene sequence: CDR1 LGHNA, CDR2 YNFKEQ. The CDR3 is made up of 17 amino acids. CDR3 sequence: CASSPGIGREFQETQYF. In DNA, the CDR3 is TGTGCCAGCAGCCCCGGTATTGGTCGGGAATTCCAAGAGACCCAGTACTTC.

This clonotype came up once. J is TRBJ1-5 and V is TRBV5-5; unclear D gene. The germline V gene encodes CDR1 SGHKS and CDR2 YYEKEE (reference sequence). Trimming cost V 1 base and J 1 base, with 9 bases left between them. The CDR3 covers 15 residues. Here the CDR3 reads CASSLNAGSNQPQHF. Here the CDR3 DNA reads TGTGCCAGCAGCTTGAATGCGGGGAGCAATCAGCCCCAGCATTTT.

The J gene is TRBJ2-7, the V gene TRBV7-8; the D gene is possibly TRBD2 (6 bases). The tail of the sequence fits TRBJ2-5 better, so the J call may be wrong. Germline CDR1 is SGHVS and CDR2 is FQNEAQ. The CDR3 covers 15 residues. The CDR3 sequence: CASWTTAGGEETQYF. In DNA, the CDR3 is TGTGCCAGTTGGACCACGGCGGGCGGGGAAGAGACCCAGTACTTC.

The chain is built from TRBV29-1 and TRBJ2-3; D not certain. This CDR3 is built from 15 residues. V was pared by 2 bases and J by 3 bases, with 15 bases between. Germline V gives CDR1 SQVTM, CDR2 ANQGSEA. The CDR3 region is CSVEIGNLGTDTQYF. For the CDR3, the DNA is TGCAGCGTTGAAATCGGAAACCTAGGTACAGATACGCAGTATTTT.

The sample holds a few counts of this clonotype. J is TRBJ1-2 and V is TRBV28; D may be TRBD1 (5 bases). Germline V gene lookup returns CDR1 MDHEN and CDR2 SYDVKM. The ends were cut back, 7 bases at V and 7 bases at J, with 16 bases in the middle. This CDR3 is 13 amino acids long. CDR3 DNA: TGTGCCAGCACCTGGGGGGGAGAGGCTGGCTACACCTTC. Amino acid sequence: CASTWGGEAGYTF.

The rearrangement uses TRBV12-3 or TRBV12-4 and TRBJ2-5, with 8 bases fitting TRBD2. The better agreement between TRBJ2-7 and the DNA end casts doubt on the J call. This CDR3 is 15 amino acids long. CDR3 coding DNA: TGTGCCAGCAGTTTGTTGAGCGGGGGACCCTACGAGCAGTACTTC. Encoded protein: CASSLLSGGPYEQYF.

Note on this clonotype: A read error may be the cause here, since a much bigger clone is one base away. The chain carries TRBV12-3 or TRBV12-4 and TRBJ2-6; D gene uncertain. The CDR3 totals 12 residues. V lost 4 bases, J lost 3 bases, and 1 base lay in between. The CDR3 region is CASSYGANVLTF. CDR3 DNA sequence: TGTGCCAGCAGTTATGGGGCCAACGTCCTGACTTTC.

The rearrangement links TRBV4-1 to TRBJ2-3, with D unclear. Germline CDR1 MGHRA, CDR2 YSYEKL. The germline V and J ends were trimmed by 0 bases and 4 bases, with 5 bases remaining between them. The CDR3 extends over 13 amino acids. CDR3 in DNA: TGCGCCAGCAGCCAAGATGATTCAGATACGCAGTATTTT. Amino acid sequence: CASSQDDSDTQYF.

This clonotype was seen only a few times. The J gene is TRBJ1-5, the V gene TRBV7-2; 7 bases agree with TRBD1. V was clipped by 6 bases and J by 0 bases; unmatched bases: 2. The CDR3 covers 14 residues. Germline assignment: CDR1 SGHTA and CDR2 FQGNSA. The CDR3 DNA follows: TGTGCCAGCAGTCGACAGGGTAGCAATCAGCCCCAGCATTTT. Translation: CASSRQGSNQPQHF.

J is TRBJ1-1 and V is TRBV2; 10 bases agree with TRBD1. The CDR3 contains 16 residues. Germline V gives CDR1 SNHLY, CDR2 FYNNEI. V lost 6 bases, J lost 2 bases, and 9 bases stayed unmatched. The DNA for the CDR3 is TGTGCCAGCAGCCTAAGACAGGGGGCTTTAAACACTGAAGCTTTCTTT. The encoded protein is CASSLRQGALNTEAFF.

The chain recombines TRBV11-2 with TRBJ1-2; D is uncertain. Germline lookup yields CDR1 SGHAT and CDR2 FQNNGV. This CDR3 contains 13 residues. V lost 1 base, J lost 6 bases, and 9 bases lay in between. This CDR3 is CASSLAGEDGYTF. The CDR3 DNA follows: TGTGCCAGCAGCTTAGCAGGTGAAGATGGCTACACCTTC.